This T cell receptor (beta chain) emerged from a study of graft-versus-host responses after intestinal transplantation. At the level of the study: Recipients received multivisceral, liver-intestinal, or isolated intestinal transplants.

Assay: immunoSEQ multiplex PCR; the TCRdb copy retains only in-frame clones and omits some. The repertoire holds roughly 69,000 clones, with over 85% as singletons. The germline V gene encodes CDR1 WSHSY and CDR2 SAAADI. This CDR3 spans 14 amino acids. Trimming at V came to 2 bases and at J to 4 bases, leaving 3 bases not matched to a gene. Study outcomes and limitations: Among recipient marrow samples, GvH clones were found; some appeared first in ileum or blood.

Concerning this clone: Its antigen remains unknown.

This material consisted of bone marrow, taken less than 750 days after intestinal transplantation. The V and J genes are TRBV10-2 and TRBJ2-7; TRBD2 aligns across 9 bases. This TCR derives from a human patient who received an intestinal transplant, so some T cells may come from the graft donor. The DNA of the CDR3 is TGCGCCAGCAGTGAGGCGGGAGGGACGTACGAGCAGTACTTC. Translation: CASSEAGGTYEQYF.